The 17 T cell receptor beta chains below all came from one sample that was sequenced in a study of beta chain features in type 1 diabetes. cDNA synthesis used the whole RNA isolate, giving expressed TCRB sequences. TCRdb's table, derived via immunoSEQ multiplex PCR, lists solely in-frame clones and lacks some. Of about 900,000 clones in the sample, about a sixth were seen once. Source material: naive CD4+ T cells from blood. These receptors came from a woman aged 18-29 years in good health.

The rearrangement joins TRBV18 to TRBJ1-5, with D tentatively TRBD1 (6 bases). V gave up 3 bases and J gave up 2 bases, with 14 bases separating them. The CDR3 has 16 amino acids. The V gene's germline CDR1 is KGHSH and CDR2 LQKENI. The CDR3 DNA reads TGTGCCAGCTCACCTCGGGGGGCGGGGGGCAATCAGCCCCAGCATTTT. This gives the protein CASSPRGAGGNQPQHF.

In this sample, this clone turned up a few times. This sequence joins TRBV19 and TRBJ2-5, with D unclear. Germline assignment: CDR1 LNHDA and CDR2 SQIVND (reference sequence). V was shortened by 3 bases and J by 2 bases, with 10 bases between the two germline ends. The CDR3 spans 14 residues. The chain's CDR3 is CASSILGVQETQYF. CDR3 nucleotide sequence: TGTGCCAGTAGTATCCTGGGCGTACAAGAGACCCAGTACTTC.

CDR3: CASSVAGASAEAFF. In nucleotides, the CDR3 is TGTGCCAGCAGCGTAGCCGGGGCATCGGCTGAAGCTTTCTTT. This sequence joins TRBV9 and TRBJ1-1, with D perhaps TRBD1 (5 bases). The V gene lost 0 bases and the J gene lost 6 bases, with 12 bases spanning the gap. The germline CDR1 and CDR2 sequences are SGDLS and YYNGEE. The CDR3 runs to 14 residues.

The chain carries TRBV29-1 and TRBJ2-5; 7 bases are shared with TRBD1. Trimming removed 8 bases from V and 7 bases from J; junction bases left unmatched: 13. The CDR3 loop spans 13 amino acids. Germline lookup yields CDR1 SQVTM and CDR2 ANQGSEA. This CDR3 reads CSLTRGTPGTQYF. The CDR3 DNA follows: TGCAGCCTCACCAGGGGGACACCCGGGACCCAGTACTTC.

This clone was picked up a small number of times. The chain links TRBV28 to TRBJ2-7; 7 bases map to TRBD1. Trimming took 0 bases from V and 4 from J; bases not matched to a gene: 9. The CDR3 loop spans 16 amino acids. Germline CDR1 and CDR2: MDHEN and SYDVKM. The CDR3 is CASSLWTPDREYEQYF. The CDR3 DNA is TGTGCCAGCAGTTTATGGACCCCTGACAGGGAATACGAGCAGTACTTC.

CDR3 in DNA: TGTGCCAGCAGCTTCGACAGGGGGTTCCCAGGAGCTTTCTTT. Translating gives CASSFDRGFPGAFF. The chain is built from TRBV7-2 and TRBJ1-1, with 9 bases that match TRBD1. Germline trimming cut 3 bases from V and 10 bases from J; bases unmatched to any gene: 9. The CDR3 is 14 amino acids. CDR1 is SGHTA, CDR2 FQGNSA, per germline.

This clone was observed a few times. The J gene is TRBJ1-2, the V gene TRBV6-5, with 8 nucleotides matching TRBD1. The CDR3 runs 14 residues. V was pared by 2 bases and J by 8 bases, with 7 bases of the junction left unmatched. The V gene's germline CDR1 is MNHEY and CDR2 SVGAGI. The CDR3 region is CASSYRETGDGYTF. The CDR3 region has the DNA TGTGCCAGCAGTTACCGCGAGACAGGGGACGGCTACACCTTC.

The rearrangement joins TRBV6-6 to TRBJ1-5; 7 bases map to TRBD1. With 3 bases clipped from V and 6 bases from J, the junction kept 8 bases outside the gene matches. This CDR3 is built from 15 residues. Germline lookup yields CDR1 MNHNY and CDR2 SVGAGI (reference sequence). The CDR3 protein is CASSYRQGLSQPQHF. The CDR3, as DNA: TGTGCCAGCAGTTATAGACAGGGATTGAGTCAGCCCCAGCATTTT.

The CDR3: CASSMVQMNTEAFF. The CDR3 DNA reads as TGTGCCAGTAGTATGGTACAGATGAACACTGAAGCTTTCTTT. The chain employs TRBV19 and TRBJ1-1; D remains ambiguous. V shed 3 bases and J shed 0 bases, with 8 bases lying between them. CDR3 length equals 14 residues. Germline CDR1 is LNHDA and CDR2 is SQIVND (reference sequence).

A word on this clone: In the same sample, other DNA sequences code for this CDR3. J is TRBJ2-1 and V is TRBV7-2; 8 nucleotides line up with TRBD1. The V gene end was trimmed by 3 bases and the J gene end by 2 bases; junction bases not matched to a gene: 0. The V gene's germline CDR1 is SGHTA and CDR2 FQGNSA. The CDR3 spans 14 residues. The CDR3 DNA reads TGTGCCAGCAGCTTGACAGGGGCCTACAATGAGCAGTTCTTC. Translation: CASSLTGAYNEQFF.

The chain recombines TRBV28 with TRBJ2-5; D gene unclear. This CDR3 is built from 13 residues. V was shortened by 2 bases and J by 0 bases, with 4 bases between the two germline ends. Looked up from germline, CDR1 is MDHEN and CDR2 is SYDVKM. The CDR3 sequence is CASSLAYQETQYF. In DNA form, the CDR3 reads TGTGCCAGCAGTTTAGCGTACCAAGAGACCCAGTACTTC. Supplemented by reference TRBV28 and TRBJ2-5, the full variable domain reads DVKVTQSSRYLVKRTGEKVFLECVQDMDHENMFWYRQDPGLGLRLIYFSYDVKMKEKGDIPEGYSVSREKKERFSLILESASTNQTSMYLCASSLAYQETQYFGPGTRLLVL.

V gene TRBV11-1 combines with J gene TRBJ2-7; TRBD2 is a possible D gene (6 bases). V lost 1 base and J lost 3, with 10 bases in between. Germline CDR1 reads SGHAT; CDR2 reads FQDESV (reference sequence). The CDR3 has 14 residues. The CDR3 protein is CASSLGRGFYEQYF. The CDR3 DNA is TGTGCCAGCAGCTTAGGCCGGGGGTTCTACGAGCAGTACTTC.

As to this clone: This sample also contains other DNA sequences that code for the same CDR3. The chain uses TRBV7-2 and TRBJ2-1; 8 bases align to TRBD1. The CDR3 length is 13 residues. Germline V gene sequence: CDR1 SGHTA, CDR2 FQGNSA. J gave up 7 bases and V 3 bases, and 2 bases lay outside the gene matches. The CDR3 loop reads CASSFDRGNEQFF. CDR3 sequence (DNA): TGTGCCAGCAGCTTTGACAGGGGAAATGAGCAGTTCTTC.

This clone was seen more than once but under ten times. The V and J genes are TRBV6-5 and TRBJ2-7, with D unresolved. The CDR3 sequence is 15 residues long. Trimming left V 6 bases short and J 3 bases short, with 18 bases between. CDR1 and CDR2 (germline): MNHEY, SVGAGI. CDR3 nucleotides: TGTGCCAGCAGCACCGCACTTACACAGTTCTACGAGCAGTACTTC. Its protein is CASSTALTQFYEQYF.

The chain joins TRBV2 to TRBJ2-5, with D maybe TRBD2 (5 bases). V was pared by 2 bases and J by 2 bases, with 15 bases between. CDR1 and CDR2 from the germline V gene are SNHLY and FYNNEI. The CDR3 has 16 residues. CDR3 nucleotide sequence: TGTGCCAGCAGTGAAAGGGCTAGCCCAAAACAAGAGACCCAGTACTTC. Translating it yields CASSERASPKQETQYF.

The chain links TRBV6-5 to TRBJ2-7, with a weak D call TRBD2 (6 bases). The CDR3 runs 15 residues. V was trimmed by 4 bases and J by 6 bases, leaving 19 bases between them. CDR1 is MNHEY and CDR2 is SVGAGI in the germline V gene. CDR3 DNA: TGTGCCAGCAGTTCTCATAGAGGCGGGAATGGCGAGCAGTACTTC. The encoded protein is CASSSHRGGNGEQYF.

The chain joins TRBV2 to TRBJ1-1; weak D call: TRBD1 (6 bases). Germline V gene data show CDR1 as SNHLY and CDR2 as FYNNEI. V was clipped by 7 bases and J by 10 bases, with 19 bases between them. The CDR3 has 13 residues. The CDR3 protein is CASTIHRESGAFF. Written as DNA, the CDR3 is TGTGCCAGCACGATCCACAGGGAATCCGGAGCTTTCTTT.